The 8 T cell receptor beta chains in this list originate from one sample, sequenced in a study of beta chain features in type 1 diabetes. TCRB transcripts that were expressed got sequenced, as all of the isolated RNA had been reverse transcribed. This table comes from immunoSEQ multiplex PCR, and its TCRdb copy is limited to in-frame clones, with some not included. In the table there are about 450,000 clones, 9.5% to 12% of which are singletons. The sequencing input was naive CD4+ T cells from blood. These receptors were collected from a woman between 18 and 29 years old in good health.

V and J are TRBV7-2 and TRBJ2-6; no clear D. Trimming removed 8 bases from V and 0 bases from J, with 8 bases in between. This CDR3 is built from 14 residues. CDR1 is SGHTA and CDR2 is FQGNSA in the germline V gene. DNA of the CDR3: TGTGCCAGCGGGCCATCCTCTGGGGCCAACGTCCTGACTTTC. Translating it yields CASGPSSGANVLTF.

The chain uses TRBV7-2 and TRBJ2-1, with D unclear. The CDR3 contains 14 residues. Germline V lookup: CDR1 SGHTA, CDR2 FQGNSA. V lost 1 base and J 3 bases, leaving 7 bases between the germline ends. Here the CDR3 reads CASSLDVDYNEQFF. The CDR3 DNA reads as TGTGCCAGCAGCTTAGACGTGGACTACAATGAGCAGTTCTTC.

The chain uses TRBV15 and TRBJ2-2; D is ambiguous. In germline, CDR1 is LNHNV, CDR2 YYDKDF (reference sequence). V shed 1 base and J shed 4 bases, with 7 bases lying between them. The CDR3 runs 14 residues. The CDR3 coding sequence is TGTGCCACCAGCAGAGGGACGGCCACCGGGGAGCTGTTTTTT. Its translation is CATSRGTATGELFF.

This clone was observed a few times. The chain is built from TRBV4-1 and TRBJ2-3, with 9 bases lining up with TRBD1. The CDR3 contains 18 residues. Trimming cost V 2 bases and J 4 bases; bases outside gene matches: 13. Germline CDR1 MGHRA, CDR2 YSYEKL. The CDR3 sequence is CASSQLPRGQGGADTQYF. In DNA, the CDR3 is TGCGCCAGCAGCCAACTCCCTCGGGGACAGGGTGGCGCAGATACGCAGTATTTT.

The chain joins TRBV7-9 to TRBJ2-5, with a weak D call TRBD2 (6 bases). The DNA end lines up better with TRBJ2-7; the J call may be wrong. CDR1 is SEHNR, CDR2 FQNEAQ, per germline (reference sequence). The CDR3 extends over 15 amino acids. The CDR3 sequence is CASSSRRGALDEQYF. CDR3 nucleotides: TGTGCCAGCAGCTCCCGGCGGGGTGCGCTCGACGAGCAGTACTTC.

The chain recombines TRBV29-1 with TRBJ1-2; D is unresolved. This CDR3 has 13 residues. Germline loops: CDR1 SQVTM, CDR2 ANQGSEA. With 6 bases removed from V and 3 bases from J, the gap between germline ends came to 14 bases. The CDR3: CSVTGIPDYGYTF. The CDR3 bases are TGCAGCGTAACTGGCATCCCTGACTATGGCTACACCTTC.

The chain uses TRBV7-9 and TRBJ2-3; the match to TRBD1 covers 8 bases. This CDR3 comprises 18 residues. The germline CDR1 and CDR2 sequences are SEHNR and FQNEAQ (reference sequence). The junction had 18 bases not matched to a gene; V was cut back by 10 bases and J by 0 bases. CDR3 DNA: TGTGCCACCGACAGTCCTTCTAATGGACAGGGCAGCACAGATACGCAGTATTTT. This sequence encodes CATDSPSNGQGSTDTQYF.

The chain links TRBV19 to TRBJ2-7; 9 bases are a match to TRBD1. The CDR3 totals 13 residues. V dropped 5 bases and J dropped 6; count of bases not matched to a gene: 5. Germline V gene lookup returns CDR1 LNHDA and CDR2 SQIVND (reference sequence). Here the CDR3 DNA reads TGTGCCAGTAGTTTGGACAGGGGTTCCGAGCAGTACGTC. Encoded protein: CASSLDRGSEQYV.